Given below is one TCR beta chain in context. In the same sample, other DNA sequences code for this CDR3. The record originates from a study of blood T cell repertoires in COVID-19. The method was immunoSEQ multiplex PCR; TCRdb's version includes in-frame clones alone and lacks a portion of them. The repertoire holds 250,000 to 300,000 clones, with approximately 90% as singletons. The CDR3 sequence is 14 residues long. Germline lookup yields CDR1 SGHRS and CDR2 YFSETQ. V was clipped by 0 bases and J by 0 bases, with 6 bases between them. The chain couples TRBV5-1 to TRBJ1-1, with D unclear. This clonotype originated in a woman aged 25 to 39 with COVID-19, enrolled during active disease. The sequenced sample consisted of peripheral blood. DNA for the CDR3: TGCGCCAGCAGCTTGGGAGACATGAACACTGAAGCTTTCTTT. Its protein is CASSLGDMNTEAFF.